This is a list of T cell receptor beta chains from one sample in a study of CD8 T cell repertoires and HIV-1 epitope variants. The data were produced by immunoSEQ multiplex PCR, yet TCRdb's version contains in-frame clones alone and is incomplete. The table includes around 5,700 clones, more than 60% detected once. No antigen has been identified for these receptors. Input material: cultured CD8+ T cells derived from PBMCs. Receptors were obtained from a male donor with HIV. CDR3s include the opening cysteine and the closing phenylalanine or tryptophan. Fields, in order: J gene, D gene, clone size, V gene, CDR3 DNA, CDR3 protein. D genes are given only for firm matches. Rows give clone size only sometimes, using once, few, many, or a class for an expanded clone.

TRBJ2-2 | NA | NA | TRBV9 | TGTGCCAGCAACAAGGACACCGGGGAGCTGTTTTTT | CASNKDTGELFF
TRBJ2-7 | TRBD2 | NA | TRBV19 | TGTGCCAGTAGTATGACTAGCGGGGGTGCCTACGAGCAGTACTTC | CASSMTSGGAYEQYF
TRBJ2-1 | TRBD1 | few | TRBV28 | TGTGCCAGCAGTTTATCACAGGGGATATCCTACAATGAGCAGTTCTTC | CASSLSQGISYNEQFF
TRBJ2-5 | TRBD2 | once | TRBV7-2 | TGTGCCAGCAGCCCGGGACTAGCGGGGCAAGAGACCCAGTACTTC | CASSPGLAGQETQYF
TRBJ2-5 | TRBD2 | NA | TRBV9 | TGTGCCAGCAGCGGCCGGGACTATGAGCGGCAGACCCAGTACTTC | CASSGRDYERQTQYF
TRBJ1-1 | NA | NA | TRBV6-6 | TGTGCCAGCAGTTACTCCTCCGGGACACCGGAGGGAGCTTTCTTT | CASSYSSGTPEGAFF
TRBJ2-6 | TRBD1 | once | TRBV5-4 | TGTGCCAGCAGCTCCCCGGGACAGGGAGCCGGGGCCAACGTCCTGACTTTC | CASSSPGQGAGANVLTF
TRBJ1-2 | NA | NA | TRBV7-9 | TGTGCCAGCAGCCCTGGGACTTCTGACTATGGCTACACCTTC | CASSPGTSDYGYTF
TRBJ2-6 | TRBD1 | NA | TRBV4-1 | TGCGCCAGCAGCCAGACAGGGGGCTCTGGGGCCAACGTCCTGACTTTC | CASSQTGGSGANVLTF
TRBJ2-7 | NA | NA | TRBV27 | TGTGCCAGCAGTTTAGGAGCGCCGGGGTACTCCTACGAGCAGTACTTC | CASSLGAPGYSYEQYF
TRBJ1-1 | TRBD1 | NA | TRBV6-1 | TGTGCCAGCAGTGCCGGGACAGCGAACACTGAAGCTTTCTTT | CASSAGTANTEAFF
TRBJ1-2 | NA | NA | TRBV5-8 | TGTGCCAGCAGCTTGGCAGGCCTTGGCTATGGCTACACCTTC | CASSLAGLGYGYTF
TRBJ1-1 | NA | NA | TRBV4-3 | TGCGCCAGCAGCCAAGTACCCGAAATGAACACTGAAGCTTTCTTT | CASSQVPEMNTEAFF
TRBJ2-4 | TRBD2 | NA | TRBV30 | TGTGCCTGGAGTAATCCCGGGACTAGTGGAAACATTCAGTACTTC | CAWSNPGTSGNIQYF
TRBJ2-7 | NA | NA | TRBV4-1 | TGCGCCAGCAGCCAAGATACAGCAGGCCGGGACGAGCAGTACTTC | CASSQDTAGRDEQYF
TRBJ1-4 | TRBD1 | NA | TRBV7-9 | TGTGCCAGCAGCTCGGAGGACAGGGACAATGAAAAACTGTTTTTT | CASSSEDRDNEKLFF
TRBJ1-6 | NA | NA | TRBV4-2 | TGTGCCAGCAGCCAAGCTCATCAAGGGGACGGTTCACCCCTCCACTTT | CASSQAHQGDGSPLHF
TRBJ1-2 | NA | once | TRBV4-3 | TGCGCCAGCAGCCAAGAGGCGGCAGGGAACTATGGCTACACCTTC | CASSQEAAGNYGYTF
TRBJ1-1 | TRBD1 | NA | TRBV28 | TGTGCCAGCAGTGAGACAGGGGGATCAATGAACACTGAAGCTTTCTTT | CASSETGGSMNTEAFF
TRBJ1-5 | TRBD1 | NA | TRBV28 | TGTGCCAGCAGCTCGACAGGGGGGGAACAGCCCCAGCATTTT | CASSSTGGEQPQHF
TRBJ2-2 | TRBD2 | NA | TRBV27 | TGTGCCAGCAGTCTACCGGGACTAGCGGGGGGATCGGGCACCGGGGAGCTGTTTTTT | CASSLPGLAGGSGTGELFF
TRBJ2-7 | TRBD2 | few | TRBV2 | TGTGCCAGCAGTCTAGCGGGAGTCCCCGAGCAGTACTTC | CASSLAGVPEQYF
TRBJ2-7 | TRBD2 | few | TRBV6-5 | TGTGCCAGCACTACGACTAGCGGGAGCTCCTACGAGCAGTACTTC | CASTTTSGSSYEQYF
TRBJ2-6 | NA | NA | TRBV28 | TGTGCCAGCAGTTTATTTGACTCTGGGGCCAACGTCCTGACTTTC | CASSLFDSGANVLTF
TRBJ2-5 | TRBD2 | NA | TRBV7-8 | TGTGCCAGCAGCTTAGAAGAGAGCGGGAGCTGGCGAGAGACCCAGTACTTC | CASSLEESGSWRETQYF
TRBJ2-1 | NA | NA | TRBV6-1 | TGTGCCAGCAACCCCGACAGCTACAATGAGCAGTTCTTC | CASNPDSYNEQFF
TRBJ2-7 | TRBD1 | NA | TRBV5-4 | TGTGCCAGCAGCTGGGACAGGGACTACGAGCAGTACTTC | CASSWDRDYEQYF
TRBJ2-7 | NA | NA | TRBV7-8 | TGTGCCAGCAGCTTAGGGGCCCATGGACCTTCCTACGAGCAGTACTTC | CASSLGAHGPSYEQYF
TRBJ2-7 | TRBD2 | once | TRBV2 | TGTGCCAGCAGCCCCCTAGAGACTAGCGGATTTTCCTACGAGCAGTACTTC | CASSPLETSGFSYEQYF
TRBJ2-1 | NA | few | TRBV7-8 | TGTGCCAGCAGCTTCAGGGTAGATGAGCAGTTCTTC | CASSFRVDEQFF
TRBJ2-7 | TRBD1 | NA | TRBV6-1 | TGTGCCAGCAGTGACCCAACTTGGACAGGGTCCCACGAGCAGTACTTC | CASSDPTWTGSHEQYF
TRBJ2-7 | NA | NA | TRBV5-1 | TGCGCCAGCAGCTTGACGCCGGGGGCGGACGAGCAGTACTTC | CASSLTPGADEQYF
TRBJ1-6 | TRBD1 | few | TRBV6-1 | TGTGCCAGCAGCTTTGGGACAGGGAATAATTCACCCCTCCACTTT | CASSFGTGNNSPLHF
TRBJ2-2 | TRBD1 | NA | TRBV27 | TGTGCCAGCAGTTTAAAACAGGGGCCCACCGGGGAGCTGTTTTTT | CASSLKQGPTGELFF
TRBJ2-1 | NA | medium-sized | TRBV6-5 | TGTGCCAGCAGTTACGTGGACAGCCGGGAGCAGTTCTTC | CASSYVDSREQFF
TRBJ2-1 | TRBD2 | few | TRBV27 | TGTGCCAGCAGTAGCACTAGCGGGAGTCCCTACAATGAGCAGTTCTTC | CASSSTSGSPYNEQFF
TRBJ2-1 | TRBD2 | NA | TRBV28 | TGTGCCAGCAGTGTTGGACTAGCGGGGTACAATGAGCAGTTCTTC | CASSVGLAGYNEQFF
TRBJ1-2 | NA | NA | TRBV6-1 | TGTGCCAGCAGCCTAACCCGGGACACGGTTTATGGCTACACCTTC | CASSLTRDTVYGYTF
TRBJ1-3 | NA | NA | TRBV4-3 | TGCGCCAGCAGCCAAGACACTAACTCTGGAAACACCATATATTTT | CASSQDTNSGNTIYF
TRBJ2-2 | NA | NA | TRBV30 | TGTGCCTGGACTCGGGGCACCGGGGAGCTGTTTTTT | CAWTRGTGELFF
TRBJ2-2 | NA | NA | TRBV7-2 | TGTGCCAGCAGCGCCGAAGGACAGAGGCTGTTTTTT | CASSAEGQRLFF